These 27 T cell receptor beta chains came from one sample sequenced in a study of T cells expressing NK-cell markers. TCRdb reanalyzed the 5' RACE reads, giving one entry per CDR3 protein sequence and no DNA. The table lists over 350,000 distinct CDR3 sequences. Source material: blood T cells: a sorted CD56 or NKG2C T cell subset, CD4+ or CD8+ T cells, or bulk PBMC T cells (not recorded which). These receptors originate from a woman aged 50 to 65 in good health.

The V gene is TRBV5-5, the J gene TRBJ1-5; TCRdb's assignment of TRBD1 cannot be checked, as there is no DNA. Germline V gene lookup returns CDR1 SGHKS and CDR2 YYEKEE (reference sequence). This CDR3 is built from 14 residues. CDR3 in amino acids: CASTGFYSNQPQHF. The full variable domain, in which reference TRBV5-5 and TRBJ1-5 provide the parts outside the CDR3, is DAGVTQSPTHLIKTRGQQVTLRCSPISGHKSVSWYQQVLGQGPQFIFQYYEKEERGRGNFPDRFSARQFPNYSSELNVNALLLGDSALYLCASTGFYSNQPQHFGDGTRLSIL.

The chain combines TRBV18 with TRBJ2-7. Germline V CDR1 and CDR2: KGHSH, LQKENI. CDR3 length equals 12 residues. The CDR3 here is CASSPPKGEQYF.

The rearrangement joins TRBV12-3 or TRBV12-4 to TRBJ1-1. This CDR3 has 12 residues. Here the CDR3 reads CAGGGGNTEAFF.

V usage is TRBV5-1 and J usage is TRBJ1-6; TCRdb lists TRBD1, though no DNA is available to test this call. The CDR3 contains 15 residues. CDR1 and CDR2 (germline): SGHRS, YFSETQ. CDR3 amino acids: CASSLVQAGNSPLHF.

J is TRBJ2-6 and V is TRBV7-3. The CDR3 runs 13 residues. Germline CDR1 is SGHTA and CDR2 is FQGTGA. CDR3 residues: CASSPQMANVLTF.

This chain links TRBV5-1 with TRBJ2-7; TCRdb indicates TRBD1, and absent DNA this call remains unverified. There are 14 residues in the CDR3. Germline CDR1 is SGHRS and CDR2 is YFSETQ. CDR3 residues: CASSRDRVLREQYF.

The gene calls are TRBV5-1 and TRBJ2-3; the TCRdb D gene call, TRBD2, has no DNA to confirm it. The CDR3 spans 15 residues. Germline values: CDR1 SGHRS, CDR2 YFSETQ. The CDR3 here is CASSAGLPMTDTQYF.

V usage is TRBV20-1 and J usage is TRBJ1-1; TCRdb picks TRBD1, but there is no DNA to check that call. The CDR3 runs 13 residues. Per germline, CDR1 DFQATT and CDR2 SNEGSKA (reference sequence). The CDR3 sequence is CSASQNRVTEAFF.

The V and J genes are TRBV19 and TRBJ2-3. CDR3 length: 13 amino acids. CDR1 is LNHDA and CDR2 is SQIVND in the germline V gene (reference sequence). CDR3 loop: CASTQTPTDTQYF.

The chain joins TRBV20-1 to TRBJ2-1. The CDR3 has 14 residues. Germline lookup yields CDR1 DFQATT and CDR2 SNEGSKA (reference sequence). CDR3 protein: CSAQDGSSYNEQFF.

The V call is TRBV4-1, the J call TRBJ2-1; as DNA is missing, the TRBD2 call by TCRdb cannot be tested. Germline V gene sequence: CDR1 MGHRA, CDR2 YSYEKL. CDR3 length equals 14 residues. The CDR3 here is CASSVRGQFGEQFF.

V is TRBV11-2 and J is TRBJ2-1; lacking DNA, the TRBD1 call made by TCRdb goes unchecked. This CDR3 comprises 14 residues. Germline CDR1 SGHAT, CDR2 FQNNGV. Here the CDR3 reads CASSLDRGLGEQFF.

The chain is built from TRBV29-1 and TRBJ2-3; TCRdb names TRBD2, which stays unverified in the absence of DNA. Looked up from germline, CDR1 is SQVTM and CDR2 is ANQGSEA. The CDR3 sequence is 11 residues long. CDR3 amino acids: CSVGQGGTQYF.

The chain has TRBV14 and TRBJ2-7; TCRdb calls TRBD1, which cannot be checked without DNA. Looked up from germline, CDR1 is SGHDN and CDR2 is FVKESK. CDR3 length: 16 residues. CDR3 sequence reads: CASSLERQGPSYEQYF. Full variable domain (rest looked up from reference TRBV14 and TRBJ2-7): EAGVTQFPSHSVIEKGQTVTLRCDPISGHDNLYWYRRVMGKEIKFLLHFVKESKQDESGMPNNRFLAERTGGTYSTLKVQPAELEDSGVYFCASSLERQGPSYEQYFGPGTRLTVT.

The V gene is TRBV4-1, the J gene TRBJ2-7; TCRdb proposes TRBD2, but this gene call is untestable without DNA. The CDR3 length is 15 residues. CDR1 is MGHRA and CDR2 is YSYEKL in the germline V gene. CDR3 amino acids: CASSQFGLAKYEQYF.

The J gene is TRBJ1-1, the V gene TRBV11-3; checking the TCRdb D call of TRBD1 is not possible without DNA. Germline loops: CDR1 SGHNT, CDR2 YENEEA. This CDR3 has 13 amino acids. CDR3 amino acids: CASSGQRDTEAFF.

The chain links TRBV6-5 to TRBJ2-1. This CDR3 is built from 15 residues. The germline gives CDR1 MNHEY, CDR2 SVGAGI. CDR3 amino acids: CASSYRRESYNEQFF.

V and J are TRBV12-3 or TRBV12-4 and TRBJ2-2; the D call from TCRdb, TRBD1, cannot be confirmed without DNA. This CDR3 is 12 amino acids long. The CDR3 sequence: CASSSGSGELFF.

The rearrangement links TRBV12-3 or TRBV12-4 to TRBJ2-2; absent DNA, TCRdb's TRBD2 call cannot be checked. CDR3 length equals 16 residues. CDR3 residues: CASDGTSGMNTGELFF.

V is TRBV3-1 and J is TRBJ1-6; the TCRdb D gene call, TRBD1, has no DNA to confirm it. Per the germline V gene, CDR1 is LGHDT and CDR2 is YNNKEL (reference sequence). The CDR3 has 13 amino acids. The CDR3 protein is CASSQGQGVALHF.

This chain connects TRBV30 to TRBJ2-1; the D call of TRBD2 rests on TCRdb alone, since no DNA is present to check it. CDR1 is GTSNPN and CDR2 is SVGIG in the germline V gene (reference sequence). The CDR3 has 15 amino acids. The CDR3 here is CASGGGLASYNEQFF.

This chain links TRBV6-2 or TRBV6-3 with TRBJ2-4; the TRBD1 assignment by TCRdb is unverifiable without DNA. The CDR3 runs 18 residues. Germline V lookup: CDR1 MNHEY, CDR2 SVGEGT. The CDR3 protein is CASSYHRDRGIAKNIQYF.

V and J are TRBV20-1 and TRBJ2-1; as DNA is missing, the TRBD2 call by TCRdb cannot be tested. Germline V CDR1 and CDR2: DFQATT, SNEGSKA (reference sequence). The CDR3 is 12 residues long. The CDR3 reads CSASRAGGAAFF.

The rearrangement joins TRBV6-5 to TRBJ2-1; TCRdb's D call, TRBD2, is unchecked because there is no DNA. From germline, CDR1 is MNHEY and CDR2 SVGAGI. The CDR3 runs to 15 residues. The CDR3 reads CASSPTSRAYNEQFF.

This chain connects TRBV5-1 to TRBJ2-1; TCRdb calls TRBD2, which cannot be checked without DNA. Germline V gene lookup returns CDR1 SGHRS and CDR2 YFSETQ. This CDR3 has 15 residues. The CDR3: CASSLTSGSQGEQFF.

This CDR3 is CATSDLRRGPEQFF. The V gene is TRBV24-1, the J gene TRBJ2-1; TCRdb's D gene call, TRBD1, goes unchecked for lack of DNA. The CDR3 loop spans 14 amino acids. Germline V gives CDR1 KGHDR, CDR2 SFDVKD.

The chain uses TRBV15 and TRBJ2-4; as DNA is missing, the TRBD1 call by TCRdb cannot be tested. CDR1 is LNHNV and CDR2 is YYDKDF in the germline V gene (reference sequence). The CDR3 is 17 residues long. CDR3 amino acids: CATSRDGAATAKNIQYF.